This note documents a single T cell receptor beta chain sequence. The table came from immunoSEQ multiplex PCR; TCRdb's copy has only in-frame clones and leaves some out. This table has around 19,000 clones, 73% appearing once. After autologous stem cell transplantation all patients relapsed, and prior brentuximab vedotin exposure differed between cohorts. The data stem from a study of PD-1 blockade in classical Hodgkin lymphoma. The CDR3 is 19 residues long. Germline lookup yields CDR1 MGHRA and CDR2 YSYEKL. With 0 bases clipped from V and 10 bases from J, the junction kept 19 bases outside the gene matches.

This chain joins TRBV4-1 and TRBJ2-1; 9 bases align to TRBD2. This TCR was sampled from a human donor with classical Hodgkin lymphoma. The starting material was peripheral blood mononuclear cells (PBMCs), obtained before the second cycle of nivolumab. CDR3 residues: CASSQERRVAGGSRGEQFF. CDR3 coding DNA: TGCGCCAGCAGCCAAGAGAGGAGGGTGGCGGGAGGGAGTAGAGGGGAGCAGTTCTTC.